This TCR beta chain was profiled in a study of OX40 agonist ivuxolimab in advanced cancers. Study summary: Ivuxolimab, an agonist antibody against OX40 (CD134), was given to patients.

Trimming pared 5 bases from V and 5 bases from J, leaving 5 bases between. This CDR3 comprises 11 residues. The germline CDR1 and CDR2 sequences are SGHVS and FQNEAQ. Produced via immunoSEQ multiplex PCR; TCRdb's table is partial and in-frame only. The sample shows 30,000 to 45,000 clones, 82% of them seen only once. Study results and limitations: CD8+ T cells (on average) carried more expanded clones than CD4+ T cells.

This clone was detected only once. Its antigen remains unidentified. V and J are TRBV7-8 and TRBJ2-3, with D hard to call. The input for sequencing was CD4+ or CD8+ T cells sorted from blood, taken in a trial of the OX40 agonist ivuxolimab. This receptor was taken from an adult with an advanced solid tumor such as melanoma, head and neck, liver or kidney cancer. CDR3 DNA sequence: TGTGCCAGCAGCCAGAAAGATACGCAGTATTTT. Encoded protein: CASSQKDTQYF.